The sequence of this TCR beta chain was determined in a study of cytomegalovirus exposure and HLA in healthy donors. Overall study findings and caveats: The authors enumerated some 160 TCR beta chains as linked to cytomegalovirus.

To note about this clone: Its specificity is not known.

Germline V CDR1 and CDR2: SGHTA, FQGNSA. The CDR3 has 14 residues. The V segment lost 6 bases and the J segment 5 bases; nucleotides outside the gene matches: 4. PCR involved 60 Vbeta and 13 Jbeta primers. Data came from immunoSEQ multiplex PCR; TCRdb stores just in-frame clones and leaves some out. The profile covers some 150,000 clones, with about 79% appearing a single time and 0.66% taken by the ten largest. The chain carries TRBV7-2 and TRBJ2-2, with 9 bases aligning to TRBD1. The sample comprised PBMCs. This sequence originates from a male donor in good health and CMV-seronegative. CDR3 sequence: CASRVDRGTGELFF. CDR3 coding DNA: TGTGCCAGCAGGGTGGACAGGGGAACCGGGGAGCTGTTTTTT.